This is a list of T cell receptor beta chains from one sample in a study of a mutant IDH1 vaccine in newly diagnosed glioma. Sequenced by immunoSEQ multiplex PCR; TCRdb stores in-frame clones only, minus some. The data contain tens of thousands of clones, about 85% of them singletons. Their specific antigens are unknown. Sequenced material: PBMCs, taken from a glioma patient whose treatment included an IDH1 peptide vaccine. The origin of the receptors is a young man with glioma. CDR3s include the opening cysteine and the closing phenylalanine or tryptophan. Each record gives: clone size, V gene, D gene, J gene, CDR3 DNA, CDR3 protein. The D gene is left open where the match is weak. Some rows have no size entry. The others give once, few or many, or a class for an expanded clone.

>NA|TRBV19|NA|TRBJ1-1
TGTGCCAGTAGTATACATCGGTCCCCTGAAGCTTTCTTT
CASSIHRSPEAFF
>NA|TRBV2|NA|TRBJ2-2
TGTGCCAGCAGTGCACTCGTCAGAAACACCGGGGAGCTGTTTTTT
CASSALVRNTGELFF
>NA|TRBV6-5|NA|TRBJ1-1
TGTGCCAGCAGATTTAGGACGGCCGCCACTGAAGCTTTCTTT
CASRFRTAATEAFF
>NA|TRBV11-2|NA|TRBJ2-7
TGTGCCAGCACCCCCCGGGCACCGAGTACCGCCTACGAGCAGTACTTC
CASTPRAPSTAYEQYF
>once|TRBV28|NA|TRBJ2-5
TGTGCCAGCAGTTTAGGGGCACTAGAGACCCAGTACTTC
CASSLGALETQYF
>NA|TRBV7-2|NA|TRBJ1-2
TGTGCCAGCAGCTTCGGAAGTACTGCTAACTATGGCTACACCTTC
CASSFGSTANYGYTF
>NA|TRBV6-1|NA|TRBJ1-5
TGTGCCAGCAGCCCTGTGCCGAATAGCAATCAGCCCCAGCATTTT
CASSPVPNSNQPQHF
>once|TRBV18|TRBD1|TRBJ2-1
TGTGCCAGCTCACCGCGGACAGGGGCCTACAATGAGCAGTTCTTC
CASSPRTGAYNEQFF
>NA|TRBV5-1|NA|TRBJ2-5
TGCGCCAGCCAAGTTCTCCCGAGTCAAGAGACCCAGTACTTC
CASQVLPSQETQYF
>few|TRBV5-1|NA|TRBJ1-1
TGCGCCAGCAGCTTGGCCGGGGGGGCCCAGAACACTGAAGCTTTCTTT
CASSLAGGAQNTEAFF
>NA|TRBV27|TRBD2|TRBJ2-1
TGTGCCAGCAGTCCTCCGAAGCGGGGGGGCCTAGGTACCGTCAATGAGCAGTTCTTC
CASSPPKRGGLGTVNEQFF
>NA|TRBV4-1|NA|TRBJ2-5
TGCGCCAGCAGCCAAGTATCCCGTGTGGAGACCCAGTACTTC
CASSQVSRVETQYF
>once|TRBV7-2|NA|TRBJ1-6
TGTGCCAGCAGCTTCCTCCAATATAATTCACCCCTCCACTTT
CASSFLQYNSPLHF
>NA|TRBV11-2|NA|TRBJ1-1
TGTGCCAGCAGCTTAGGAGGGGCCAGCCTTCAGAACACTGAAGCTTTCTTT
CASSLGGASLQNTEAFF
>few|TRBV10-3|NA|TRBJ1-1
TGTGCCATCAGTGAGTCTGCAGGGAAGGGGAACACTGAAGCTTTCTTT
CAISESAGKGNTEAFF
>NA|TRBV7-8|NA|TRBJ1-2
TGTGCCAGCAGCCACCTCAGGAATAACTATGGCTACACCTTC
CASSHLRNNYGYTF
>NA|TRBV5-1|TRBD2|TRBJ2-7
TGCGCCAGCAGCTTGGGACTAGCGAGCGAAAGGCAGTACTTC
CASSLGLASERQYF
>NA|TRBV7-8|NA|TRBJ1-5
TGTGCCAGCAGTACGATCTATTCACAGGGAAGCGCGGGTCAGCCCCAGCATTTT
CASSTIYSQGSAGQPQHF
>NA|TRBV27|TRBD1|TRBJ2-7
TGTGCCAGCAGTAAGTTCGGGACCGGGACAGGGGCCGGAGAGCAGTACTTC
CASSKFGTGTGAGEQYF
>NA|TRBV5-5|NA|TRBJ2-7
TGTGCCAGCAGCCCAGCAGGATCTCTCCCGAGGGAGCAGTACTTC
CASSPAGSLPREQYF
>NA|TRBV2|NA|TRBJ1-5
TGTGCCAGCAGTGAAGCGCCCCCTCGACCTCATCAAATCCCCGGTCAGCCCCAGCATTTT
CASSEAPPRPHQIPGQPQHF
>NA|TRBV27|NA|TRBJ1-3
TGTGCCAGCAGCTCCCGTGGGGCTCGGGGAAACACCATATATTTT
CASSSRGARGNTIYF
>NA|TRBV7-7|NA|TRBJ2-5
TGTGCCAGCAGCTTAGGGAATTCAGAGTACCAAGAGACCCAGTACTTC
CASSLGNSEYQETQYF
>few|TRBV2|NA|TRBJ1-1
TGTGCCAGCAGTGAAGCGCTGGGCAGGGTCGCAGCTGAAGCTTTCTTT
CASSEALGRVAAEAFF
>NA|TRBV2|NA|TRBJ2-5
TGTGCCAGCAGTGAACGGGGGCTGGCGACCCAGTACTTC
CASSERGLATQYF
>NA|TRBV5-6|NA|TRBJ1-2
TGTGCCAGCAGCGCGGACAGAGATGGCTACACCTTC
CASSADRDGYTF
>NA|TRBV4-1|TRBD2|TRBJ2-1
TGCGCCAGCAGCCAACAGTCCGGGGGGGGCCGGTACAATGAGCAGTTCTTC
CASSQQSGGGRYNEQFF
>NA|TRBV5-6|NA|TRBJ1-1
TGTGCCAGCAGCTCACAGGGTTACACTGAAGCTTTCTTT
CASSSQGYTEAFF
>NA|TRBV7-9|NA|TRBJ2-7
TGTGCCAGCAGCTGGGAGGATTTCGGGCGGGGGCGCGAGCAGTACTTC
CASSWEDFGRGREQYF
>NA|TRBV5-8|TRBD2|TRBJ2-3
TGTGCCAGCAGCATCCCGCTAGCGGGTAGCACAGATACGCAGTATTTT
CASSIPLAGSTDTQYF
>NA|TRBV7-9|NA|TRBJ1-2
TGTGCCAGCAGCTTAAGTAGAGGCGGAGGCTACACCTTC
CASSLSRGGGYTF
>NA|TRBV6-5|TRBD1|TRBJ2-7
TGTGCCAGCAGTTACTCCTGGACAGGGATCTCCTACGAGCAGTACTTC
CASSYSWTGISYEQYF
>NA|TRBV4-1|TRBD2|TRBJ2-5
TGCGCCAGCAGCCTAGCAAGCATAGCGGGGGGCGGGGAGACCCAGTACTTC
CASSLASIAGGGETQYF
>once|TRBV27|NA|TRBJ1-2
TGTGCCAGCAGTTTAGCAGGGGACGGCTACACCTTC
CASSLAGDGYTF
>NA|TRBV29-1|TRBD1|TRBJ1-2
TGCAGCGTTGAACCGGCCTGGGACAGGGACCATGGCTACACCTTC
CSVEPAWDRDHGYTF
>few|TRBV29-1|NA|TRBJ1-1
TGCAGCGTTTTAATGGATGAAGCTTTCTTT
CSVLMDEAFF
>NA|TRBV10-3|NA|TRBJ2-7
TGTGCCATCGAATCGACAGGATGGTCCGAGCAGTACTTC
CAIESTGWSEQYF
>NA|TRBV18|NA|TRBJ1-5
TGTGCCAGCTCACCAGGCCGGGGGAGGGTCGATCAGCCCCAGCATTTT
CASSPGRGRVDQPQHF
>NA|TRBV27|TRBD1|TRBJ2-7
TGTGCCAGCAGTTTATCAGGACAGGGGGCGCGAGAGCAGTACTTC
CASSLSGQGAREQYF
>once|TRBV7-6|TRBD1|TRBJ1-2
TGTGCCAGCAGCTTAGCTAGTACAGGGGGCGTCTATGGCTACACCTTC
CASSLASTGGVYGYTF
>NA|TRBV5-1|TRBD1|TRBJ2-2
TGCGCCAGCAGCTTGGCAAGGACAGGGGCAACCGGGGAGCTGTTTTTT
CASSLARTGATGELFF